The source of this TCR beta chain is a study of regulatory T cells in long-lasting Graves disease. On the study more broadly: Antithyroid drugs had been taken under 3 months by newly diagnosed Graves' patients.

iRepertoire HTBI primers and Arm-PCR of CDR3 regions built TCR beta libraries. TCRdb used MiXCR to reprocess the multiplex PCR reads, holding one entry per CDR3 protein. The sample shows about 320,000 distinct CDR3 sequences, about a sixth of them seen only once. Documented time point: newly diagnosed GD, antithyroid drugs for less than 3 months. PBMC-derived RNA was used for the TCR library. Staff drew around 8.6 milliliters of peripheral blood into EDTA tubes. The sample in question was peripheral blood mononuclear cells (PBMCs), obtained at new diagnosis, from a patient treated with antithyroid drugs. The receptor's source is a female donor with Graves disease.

The CDR3 DNA reads TGCAGTGCTAGACAGCCTAGCGGGAGCGGATGGGATGAGCAGTTCTTC. This translates into CSARQPSGSGWDEQFF. This sequence joins TRBV20-1 and TRBJ2-1; TRBD2 matches at 10 bases. The V and J ends lost 2 bases and 8 bases, in that order; junction bases with no gene match: 12. The germline V gene encodes CDR1 DFQATT and CDR2 SNEGSKA (reference sequence). CDR3 size: 16 residues.